The 18 T cell receptor beta chains presented below share a single source sample, sequenced in a study of T cell repertoires in cytomegalovirus infection. TCRdb passed the reads through MiXCR, listing each CDR3 protein once. The sample lists around 770,000 distinct CDR3 sequences; almost 30% were seen once. Their specific antigens are unknown. This specimen was cultured CD8+ T cells from PBMCs, taken from culture after CMV antigen stimulation. These TCRs come from a human donor in good health (CMV status not recorded). Some clones in this sample may be carry-over from other donors' samples.

The CDR3 here is CASRGDRSNQPQHF. Here the CDR3 DNA reads TGTGCCAGCAGGGGGGACAGAAGCAATCAGCCCCAGCATTTT. The rearrangement uses TRBV6-6 and TRBJ1-5; TRBD1 matches at 7 bases. Germline CDR1 reads MNHNY; CDR2 reads SVGAGI (reference sequence). This CDR3 is built from 14 residues. V shed 6 bases, J shed 1 base, and the junction held 3 bases outside the gene matches.

This clonotype was detected ten times or more. V is TRBV6-1 and J is TRBJ1-1; tentatively, D is TRBD1 (6 bases). CDR1 is MNHNS and CDR2 is SASEGT in the germline V gene. V gave up 10 bases and J gave up 4 bases, with 10 bases separating them. CDR3 size: 11 residues. The CDR3, as DNA: TGTGCCACCCTCAGGGGCACTGAAGCTTTCTTT. Its translation: CATLRGTEAFF.

V gene TRBV27 combines with J gene TRBJ2-1; TRBD2 matches at 7 bases. The V gene end was trimmed by 6 bases and the J gene end by 4 bases; junction bases not matched to a gene: 3. CDR3 length: 13 amino acids. CDR1 MNHEY and CDR2 SMNVEV come from the germline V gene (reference sequence). CDR3 sequence reads: CASRAGTYNEQFF. CDR3 bases: TGTGCCAGCAGAGCGGGGACTTACAATGAGCAGTTCTTC.

The chain joins TRBV27 to TRBJ2-3, with unresolved D. Germline-derived CDR1 and CDR2 are MNHEY and SMNVEV (reference sequence). The ends were cut back, 4 bases at V and 1 base at J, with 9 bases in the middle. CDR3 size: 14 residues. CDR3 amino acids: CASSSVRGTDTQYF. The CDR3 DNA follows: TGTGCCAGCAGTTCAGTTAGGGGCACAGATACGCAGTATTTT.

The chain combines TRBV7-2 with TRBJ1-2; 7 bases are shared with TRBD1. The CDR3 is 14 residues long. The V segment lost 1 base and the J segment 7 bases; nucleotides outside the gene matches: 6. Germline V lookup: CDR1 SGHTA, CDR2 FQGNSA. This CDR3 is CASSLEGAGSGYTF. The DNA for the CDR3 is TGTGCCAGCAGCTTAGAGGGGGCAGGTTCTGGCTACACCTTC.

V and J are TRBV7-9 and TRBJ2-1, with 12 positions matching TRBD2. There are 18 residues in the CDR3. V lost 4 bases, J lost 7 bases, and 14 bases stayed unmatched. Germline-derived CDR1 and CDR2 are SEHNR and FQNEAQ (reference sequence). This CDR3 reads CASSSIPRLAGAVNEQFF. Written as DNA, the CDR3 is TGTGCCAGCAGCTCAATTCCCCGACTAGCGGGGGCCGTTAATGAGCAGTTCTTC.

This clonotype was seen a few times. The chain couples TRBV12-3 or TRBV12-4 to TRBJ2-3; 8 nucleotides align to TRBD2. The junction had 9 bases not matched to a gene; V was cut back by 4 bases and J by 3 bases. This CDR3 spans 16 amino acids. The CDR3 DNA is TGTGCCAGCAGTTCCGGGGGGGCGGTAGAGACAGATACGCAGTATTTT. As protein: CASSSGGAVETDTQYF.

This clonotype was observed a few times. The chain carries TRBV11-2 and TRBJ2-7; the match to TRBD1 covers 7 bases. V gave up 5 bases and J gave up 2 bases; unmatched junction bases: 9. CDR3 length equals 15 residues. Germline loops: CDR1 SGHAT, CDR2 FQNNGV. The CDR3 is CASSSAGTETYEQYV. In DNA, the CDR3 is TGTGCCAGCAGCAGCGCCGGGACAGAGACCTACGAGCAGTACGTC.

The CDR3 loop is CASSLAGKHNEQFF. In DNA, the CDR3 is TGTGCCAGCAGCTTGGCTGGCAAACACAATGAGCAGTTCTTC. The chain employs TRBV5-5 and TRBJ2-1; D is undetermined. The V end lost 0 bases, the J end lost 5 bases, and 9 bases lay between the germline ends. The CDR3 is 14 amino acids. Germline values: CDR1 SGHKS, CDR2 YYEKEE (reference sequence). The full variable domain, with the rest looked up from reference TRBV5-5 and TRBJ2-1, is DAGVTQSPTHLIKTRGQQVTLRCSPISGHKSVSWYQQVLGQGPQFIFQYYEKEERGRGNFPDRFSARQFPNYSSELNVNALLLGDSALYLCASSLAGKHNEQFFGPGTRLTVL.

This clonotype was counted ten times or more. V gene TRBV7-2 combines with J gene TRBJ1-4, with a tentative D call TRBD1 (5 bases). CDR1 SGHTA and CDR2 FQGNSA come from the germline V gene. This CDR3 has 18 amino acids. V lost 3 bases, J lost 7 bases, and 24 bases lay in between. The CDR3 nucleotides are TGTGCCAGCAGCTTGAACCGGGACCACCGCCATCACCTTGAAAAACTGTTTTTT. Residues: CASSLNRDHRHHLEKLFF.

This clonotype has more than one count but fewer than ten. V is TRBV27 and J is TRBJ1-2; D is undetermined. CDR1 MNHEY and CDR2 SMNVEV come from the germline V gene (reference sequence). The CDR3 sequence is 15 residues long. Trimming shortened V by 8 bases and J by 1 base, and 17 bases separated the two germline ends. CDR3 coding DNA: TGTGCCAGCTCCCCTGTTGACGGATTTAACTATGGCTACACCTTC. This codes for CASSPVDGFNYGYTF.

The chain couples TRBV18 to TRBJ2-3; 9 bases are a match to TRBD2. CDR1 and CDR2 from the germline V gene are KGHSH and LQKENI. V dropped 8 bases and J dropped 0; count of bases not matched to a gene: 18. The CDR3 runs 19 residues. CDR3 region: CASEEIRSGGPVSTDTQYF. The CDR3 nucleotides read TGTGCCAGCGAGGAGATTCGGAGCGGGGGGCCTGTTAGCACAGATACGCAGTATTTT.

This clonotype was found a few times. The rearrangement uses TRBV27 and TRBJ2-3, with D tentatively TRBD1 or TRBD2 (6 bases each). The CDR3 is made up of 16 amino acids. Per the germline V gene, CDR1 is MNHEY and CDR2 is SMNVEV (reference sequence). The ends were cut back, 2 bases at V and 1 base at J, with 13 bases in the middle. The CDR3 DNA reads as TGTGCCAGCAGTTTACTTCGGGGGCGCGGCACAGATACGCAGTATTTT. This gives the protein CASSLLRGRGTDTQYF.

At least ten counts were recorded for this clonotype. The rearrangement links TRBV12-3 or TRBV12-4 to TRBJ2-5; the match to TRBD1 covers 9 bases. There are 13 residues in the CDR3. J gave up 5 bases and V 6 bases, and 4 bases lay outside the gene matches. The CDR3 reads CASRGTGYETQYF. The CDR3 nucleotides read TGTGCCAGCAGAGGGACAGGGTATGAGACCCAGTACTTC.

In nucleotides, the CDR3 is TGTGCCAGCAGCTTGGGGGGACCTATCTACGAGCAGTACTTC. Protein product: CASSLGGPIYEQYF. The chain recombines TRBV5-4 with TRBJ2-7; the D call may be TRBD1 or TRBD2 (5 bases each). The CDR3 is made up of 14 amino acids. The germline V gene encodes CDR1 SGHNT and CDR2 YYREEE (reference sequence). V dropped 0 bases and J dropped 3 bases, with 10 bases sitting between them.

This clonotype was recorded many times. The chain combines TRBV27 with TRBJ2-3, with no clear D. From germline, CDR1 is MNHEY and CDR2 SMNVEV (reference sequence). V lost 4 bases, J lost 3 bases, and 11 bases lay in between. The CDR3 covers 14 residues. CDR3 bases: TGTGCCAGCAGTTACTCGTCTGGTACAGATACGCAGTATTTT. Translation gives CASSYSSGTDTQYF.

The sample holds many counts of this clonotype. The chain carries TRBV12-3 or TRBV12-4 and TRBJ1-1, with D tentatively TRBD1 (6 bases). Deletions cut 6 bases from V and 2 bases from J, with 13 bases between. The CDR3 covers 14 residues. CDR3 sequence (DNA): TGTGCCAGCAGCAAACAGGGTCGAAACACTGAAGCTTTCTTT. Protein sequence: CASSKQGRNTEAFF.

The J gene is TRBJ2-7, the V gene TRBV20-1; 14 bases are a match to TRBD2. V trimming: 3 bases; J trimming: 0 bases; junction bases outside the gene matches: 10. The CDR3 sequence is 18 residues long. Germline V lookup: CDR1 DFQATT, CDR2 SNEGSKA (reference sequence). CDR3 sequence reads: CSARSGLAGADSSYEQYV. In DNA, the CDR3 is TGCAGTGCTAGGTCGGGACTAGCGGGGGCTGATAGCTCCTACGAGCAGTACGTC.